This TCR beta chain was observed in a study of blood T cell repertoires in COVID-19. As for the study in general: Samples taken during acute and convalescent COVID-19 were collected in the United States, Italy and Spain. PBMCs, B-cell-depleted T cells, or T cells provided the cDNA or gDNA that made up the material.

The data were produced by immunoSEQ multiplex PCR, yet TCRdb's version contains in-frame clones alone and is incomplete. The sample shows about 200,000 clones, 86% of them seen only once. Germline values: CDR1 MNHEY, CDR2 SMNVEV (reference sequence). The ends were cut back, 6 bases at V and 8 bases at J, with 19 bases in the middle. CDR3 length equals 14 residues. The J gene is TRBJ1-2, the V gene TRBV27; D call uncertain. Sequencing used peripheral blood. This receptor was obtained from a man under 40 who had recovered from COVID-19. The CDR3 loop reads CASSSPRLAGGYTF. In DNA, the CDR3 is TGTGCCAGCAGCTCTCCGCGTTTAGCTGGCGGCTACACCTTC.